Each of the 13 T cell receptor beta chains below was sequenced from the same sample in a study of blood T cell repertoires in COVID-19. TCRdb's table, derived via immunoSEQ multiplex PCR, lists solely in-frame clones and lacks some. The sample records 250,000 to 300,000 clones, around 85% being singletons. Sequenced material: peripheral blood. Receptors originate from a man over 45 with active or convalescent COVID-19.

The chain couples TRBV5-4 to TRBJ2-5, with 7 bases identical to TRBD2. V was clipped by 4 bases and J by 5 bases; unmatched bases: 11. This CDR3 contains 15 residues. The germline gives CDR1 SGHNT, CDR2 YYREEE (reference sequence). Written as DNA, the CDR3 is TGTGCCAGCAGCCTCCCTGGCGGGGGATATGAGACCCAGTACTTC. Translation gives CASSLPGGGYETQYF.

The CDR3 nucleotides read TGTGCCAGTAGTATAAGGGGAATTGCGGCCCAATACGAGCAGTACTTC. It yields the protein CASSIRGIAAQYEQYF. The chain carries TRBV19 and TRBJ2-7; TRBD1 might be the D (5 bases). Germline V lookup: CDR1 LNHDA, CDR2 SQIVND (reference sequence). The CDR3 sequence is 16 residues long. Trimming removed 2 bases from V and 4 bases from J, with 18 bases in between. Using reference TRBV19 and TRBJ2-7 for the parts outside the CDR3, the full variable domain is DGGITQSPKYLFRKEGQNVTLSCEQNLNHDAMYWYRQDPGQGLRLIYYSQIVNDFQKGDIAEGYSVSREKKESFPLTVTSAQKNPTAFYLCASSIRGIAAQYEQYFGPGTRLTVT.

The chain has TRBV9 and TRBJ2-3; tentatively, D is TRBD2 (6 bases). Between the trimmed V and J ends, which lost 2 bases and 0 bases, there was a span of 10 bases. The CDR3 covers 15 residues. Germline lookup yields CDR1 SGDLS and CDR2 YYNGEE. The CDR3 region has the DNA TGTGCCAGCAGCGTGGTAGCGGACAGCACAGATACGCAGTATTTT. Amino acid sequence: CASSVVADSTDTQYF. The full variable domain, its missing parts supplied by reference TRBV9 and TRBJ2-3, is DSGVTQTPKHLITATGQRVTLRCSPRSGDLSVYWYQQSLDQGLQFLIQYYNGEERAKGNILERFSAQQFPDLHSELNLSSLELGDSALYFCASSVVADSTDTQYFGPGTRLTVL.

The chain employs TRBV19 and TRBJ2-1; 14 positions match TRBD2. The length of the CDR3 is 17 residues. V lost 6 bases to trimming and J lost 4 bases; unmatched junction nucleotides: 8. Germline V CDR1 and CDR2: LNHDA, SQIVND (reference sequence). CDR3 DNA sequence: TGTGCCAGTAGAGGGACTAGCGGGAGTACAGGGTACAATGAGCAGTTCTTC. Its protein product is CASRGTSGSTGYNEQFF.

The rearrangement links TRBV5-1 to TRBJ1-5; 7 bases agree with TRBD1. Germline CDR1 SGHRS, CDR2 YFSETQ. The V and J ends lost 4 bases and 4 bases, in that order; junction bases with no gene match: 8. The CDR3 has 15 amino acids. The CDR3 sequence: CASSKEGQKNQPQHF. The CDR3, as DNA: TGCGCCAGCAGCAAAGAGGGACAGAAGAATCAGCCCCAGCATTTT.

This clone was seen just once. This chain joins TRBV19 and TRBJ1-4; D unresolved. Germline lookup yields CDR1 LNHDA and CDR2 SQIVND (reference sequence). With 3 bases removed from V and 5 bases from J, the gap between germline ends came to 7 bases. This CDR3 comprises 13 residues. The CDR3 nucleotides read TGTGCCAGTAGTATTATGCAGAATGAAAAACTGTTTTTT. Protein product: CASSIMQNEKLFF.

The J gene is TRBJ2-5, the V gene TRBV5-1, with D tentatively TRBD1 (6 bases). Trimming left V 4 bases short and J 4 bases short, with 14 bases between. Germline V CDR1 and CDR2: SGHRS, YFSETQ. CDR3 length: 14 residues. This CDR3 reads CASSGPKGVETQYF. The DNA for the CDR3 is TGCGCCAGCAGCGGCCCAAAGGGGGTAGAGACCCAGTACTTC.

The chain joins TRBV6-8 to TRBJ2-6, with a tentative D call TRBD1 (6 bases). Germline V lookup: CDR1 MNHGY, CDR2 SAAAGT. The CDR3 is 17 residues long. The V gene lost 4 bases and the J gene lost 1 base, with 14 bases spanning the gap. CDR3 coding DNA: TGTGCCAGCAGTTCAAGGGACATTCGGTCTGGGGCCAACGTCCTGACTTTC. It specifies CASSSRDIRSGANVLTF.

The chain joins TRBV7-3 to TRBJ2-1; D might be TRBD2 (5 bases). This CDR3 contains 13 residues. With 5 bases removed from V and 4 bases from J, the gap between germline ends came to 9 bases. Germline CDR1 SGHTA, CDR2 FQGTGA. The CDR3 DNA reads as TGTGCCAGCAGCCTCACTAGATACAATGAGCAGTTCTTC. Translating gives CASSLTRYNEQFF.

This chain connects TRBV4-1 to TRBJ2-3; 9 nucleotides line up with TRBD2. CDR3 length: 16 amino acids. V lost 1 base and J lost 4; bases outside the gene matches: 6. Per germline, CDR1 MGHRA and CDR2 YSYEKL. The CDR3 loop is CASSQVPGLASDTQYF. In DNA, the CDR3 is TGCGCCAGCAGCCAAGTCCCGGGACTAGCATCAGATACGCAGTATTTT.

This chain joins TRBV27 and TRBJ1-2; 7 nucleotides line up with TRBD1. Trimming cost V 2 bases and J 2 bases; bases outside gene matches: 2. The CDR3 totals 14 residues. Germline CDR1 MNHEY, CDR2 SMNVEV (reference sequence). The CDR3: CASSLRGQNYGYTF. The CDR3 DNA reads as TGTGCCAGCAGTTTAAGGGGACAGAACTATGGCTACACCTTC.

J is TRBJ1-1 and V is TRBV7-2; D unclear. There are 14 residues in the CDR3. Germline assignment: CDR1 SGHTA and CDR2 FQGNSA. Trimming took 3 bases from V and 0 from J, leaving 8 bases between them. The CDR3 spells CASSFSNLNTEAFF. CDR3 in DNA: TGTGCCAGCAGCTTTTCAAATCTGAACACTGAAGCTTTCTTT.

The chain joins TRBV7-6 to TRBJ2-4, with 13 bases identical to TRBD2. The CDR3 totals 17 residues. Trimming removed 5 bases from V and 4 bases from J; junction bases left unmatched: 8. Germline CDR1 reads SGHVS; CDR2 reads FNYEAQ. CDR3 amino acids: CASSPWTSGSGKNIQYF. The CDR3 DNA follows: TGTGCCAGCAGCCCCTGGACTAGCGGGAGCGGGAAAAACATTCAGTACTTC.